This note documents a single T cell receptor beta chain sequence. Antigen unknown. The repertoire was sequenced with immunoSEQ multiplex PCR; TCRdb's copy has only in-frame clones and lacks some. The profile shows approximately 6,600 clones, 95% to 98% of them singletons. Time point of the sample: recipient sample about 28 days before transplant, after cytoreduction. Blood collection times were about day -28 and days 30, 100, 180 posttransplant. The CDR3 is made up of 16 amino acids. Trimming removed 3 bases from V and 4 bases from J; junction bases left unmatched: 8. Per the germline V gene, CDR1 is LNHDA and CDR2 is SQIVND (reference sequence). The data were taken from a study of T cell clonotyping in hematopoietic cell transplantation. Study-wide context: Recipient samples before transplant were obtained post-cytoreduction.

General study results and limits: Broader posttransplant TCR repertoire diversity was predicted by graft donor and pretransplant recipient Inverse Simpson Index values.

This material consisted of peripheral blood mononuclear cells, taken before stem cell transplant. The chain employs TRBV19 and TRBJ1-5, with TRBD1 matching 8 bases. The sequence was obtained from a man in his 70s with acute myeloid leukemia. Some clones in this sample may be carry-over from other donors' samples. The CDR3 spells CASSIQDRAFNQPQHF. In DNA form, the CDR3 reads TGTGCCAGTAGTATCCAGGACAGGGCCTTTAATCAGCCCCAGCATTTT.